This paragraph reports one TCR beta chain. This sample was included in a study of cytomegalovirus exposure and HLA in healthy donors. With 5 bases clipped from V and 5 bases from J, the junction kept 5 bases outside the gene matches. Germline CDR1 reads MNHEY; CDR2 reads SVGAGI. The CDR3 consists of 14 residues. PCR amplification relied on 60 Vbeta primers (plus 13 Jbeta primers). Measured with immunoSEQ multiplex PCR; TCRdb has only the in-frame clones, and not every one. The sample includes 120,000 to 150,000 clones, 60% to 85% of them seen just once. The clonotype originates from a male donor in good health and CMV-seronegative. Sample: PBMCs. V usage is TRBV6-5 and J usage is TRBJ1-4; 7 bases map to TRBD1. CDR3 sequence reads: CASSRGTENEKLFF. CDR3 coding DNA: TGTGCCAGCAGTCGCGGGACAGAAAATGAAAAACTGTTTTTT.